Below are 30 T cell receptor beta chains sequenced from a single sample in a study of T cells after yellow fever vaccination. A single record per CDR3 protein comes from TCRdb applying MiXCR to the 5' RACE reads. The sample has about 49,000 distinct CDR3 sequences, 7% to 8.5% seen once. The sequencing here drew on CD8+ T cells sorted from PBMCs, taken more than 14 days after the first yellow fever vaccination. The source is a young man who received the YFV17D yellow fever vaccine.

This clonotype was seen ten or more times. This chain uses TRBV9 with TRBJ2-1; 11 bases are a match to TRBD2. The CDR3 length is 13 residues. V lost 2 bases, J lost 9 bases, and 1 base stayed unmatched. Germline-derived CDR1 and CDR2 are SGDLS and YYNGEE. The CDR3 bases are TGTGCCAGCAGCGTGGGGACTAGCGGTGAGCAGTTCTTC. Translating gives CASSVGTSGEQFF.

This clonotype has ten or more counts. The chain carries TRBV19 and TRBJ2-2; D might be TRBD1 or TRBD2, each matching 5 bases. The germline CDR1 and CDR2 sequences are LNHDA and SQIVND (reference sequence). V shed 9 bases and J shed 3 bases, with 14 bases lying between them. The CDR3 extends over 14 amino acids. The CDR3 here is CASTPGADTGELFF. CDR3 coding DNA: TGTGCCAGCACTCCCGGGGCCGACACCGGGGAGCTGTTTTTT.

In its sample, this clonotype was seen many times. V is TRBV12-3 or TRBV12-4 and J is TRBJ2-1; D is tentatively TRBD1 or TRBD2 (5 bases each). The ends were cut back, 4 bases at V and 3 bases at J, with 10 bases in the middle. This CDR3 is built from 14 residues. The CDR3 protein is CASSWDGFYNEQFF. In DNA form, the CDR3 reads TGTGCCAGCAGTTGGGACGGCTTCTACAATGAGCAGTTCTTC.

This clonotype appeared many times. The V call is TRBV7-9, the J call TRBJ1-6; 10 nucleotides agree with TRBD1. With V trimmed by 1 base and J by 10 bases, 7 bases remained unmatched. The length of the CDR3 is 16 residues. From germline, CDR1 is SEHNR and CDR2 FQNEAQ (reference sequence). In DNA, the CDR3 is TGTGCCAGCAGCTTAGAGGGACAGGGGTTCTTATCACCCCTCCACTTT. Protein sequence: CASSLEGQGFLSPLHF.

This clonotype came up a few times. The rearrangement uses TRBV28 and TRBJ2-1; the match to TRBD1 covers 10 bases. The V gene end was trimmed by 5 bases and the J gene end by 2 bases; junction bases not matched to a gene: 12. CDR3 size: 18 residues. Germline CDR1 and CDR2: MDHEN and SYDVKM. CDR3 DNA sequence: TGTGCCAGCAGTGACTTACTCCGGGACAGGGGCACCTACAATGAGCAGTTCTTC. Translation gives CASSDLLRDRGTYNEQFF.

This clonotype was counted ten times or more. The J gene is TRBJ2-2, the V gene TRBV29-1, with 10 bases fitting TRBD2. CDR1 SQVTM and CDR2 ANQGSEA come from the germline V gene. V was clipped by 3 bases and J by 3 bases; unmatched bases: 1. The CDR3 extends over 14 amino acids. This CDR3 reads CSVDSGGDTGELFF. In DNA form, the CDR3 reads TGCAGCGTTGACAGCGGGGGGGACACCGGGGAGCTGTTTTTT.

The V and J genes are TRBV13 and TRBJ2-7; D ambiguous. The CDR3 is 15 residues long. CDR1 is PRHDT and CDR2 is FYEKMQ in the germline V gene (reference sequence). V gave up 5 bases and J gave up 1 base, with 15 bases separating them. CDR3 sequence reads: CASSTGLRRSYEQYF. CDR3 DNA: TGTGCCAGCAGCACCGGGCTCCGCCGGTCCTACGAGCAGTACTTC.

This clonotype was seen repeatedly, ten times or more. V gene TRBV9 combines with J gene TRBJ2-7; D is perhaps TRBD1 (6 bases). Germline V gives CDR1 SGDLS, CDR2 YYNGEE. The ends were cut back, 6 bases at V and 1 base at J, with 17 bases in the middle. The CDR3 covers 15 residues. The CDR3 spells CASNLEGTPSYEQYF. CDR3 coding DNA: TGTGCCAGCAACCTTGAGGGGACACCTTCCTACGAGCAGTACTTC.

This clonotype was seen repeatedly, ten times or more. The V gene is TRBV29-1, the J gene TRBJ2-2; 10 bases match TRBD2. The CDR3 has 13 residues. V shed 5 bases and J 8 bases; nucleotides not matched to a gene: 5. Per the germline V gene, CDR1 is SQVTM and CDR2 is ANQGSEA. In nucleotides, the CDR3 is TGCAGCGTTTCGAGCGGGGGGGCGGGGGAGCTGTTTTTT. Residues: CSVSSGGAGELFF.

This clonotype was seen a handful of times. This sequence joins TRBV7-8 and TRBJ1-5; D remains unclear. V lost 1 base and J lost 5, with 12 bases in between. The CDR3 sequence is 15 residues long. Germline-derived CDR1 and CDR2 are SGHVS and FQNEAQ. Here the CDR3 reads CASSLDMSQDQPQHF. The CDR3 region has the DNA TGTGCCAGCAGCTTAGATATGTCCCAGGATCAGCCCCAGCATTTT.

At least ten counts were recorded for this clonotype. V is TRBV5-1 and J is TRBJ1-5; 10 bases agree with TRBD1. The CDR3 totals 15 residues. Trimming removed 3 bases from V and 4 bases from J; junction bases left unmatched: 4. Looked up from germline, CDR1 is SGHRS and CDR2 is YFSETQ. CDR3 loop: CASSWGQGLNQPQHF. Written as DNA, the CDR3 is TGCGCCAGCAGCTGGGGACAGGGGCTAAATCAGCCCCAGCATTTT.

This clonotype was observed at least ten times. The chain uses TRBV11-1 and TRBJ2-7, with 8 bases fitting TRBD1. This CDR3 comprises 15 residues. Germline CDR1 is SGHAT and CDR2 is FQDESV (reference sequence). The ends lost 5 bases at V and 2 bases at J; junction bases unmatched: 8. The CDR3 loop reads CASSTLGTGTYEQYF. CDR3 sequence (DNA): TGTGCCAGCAGCACCCTCGGGACAGGAACCTACGAGCAGTACTTC.

This clonotype has at least ten counts. The chain has TRBV4-2 and TRBJ2-1, with D perhaps being TRBD1 or TRBD2 (6 bases each). The length of the CDR3 is 16 residues. V was trimmed by 3 bases and J by 3 bases, leaving 15 bases between them. CDR1 is LGHNA and CDR2 is YNFKEQ in the germline V gene. The CDR3 region has the DNA TGTGCCAGCAGCCAGGACCCGGGGGCCCTCTACAATGAGCAGTTCTTC. This sequence encodes CASSQDPGALYNEQFF.

In this sample, this clonotype turned up many times. The chain employs TRBV25-1 and TRBJ2-5, with D perhaps matching TRBD2 (6 bases). Germline V gene sequence: CDR1 MGHDK, CDR2 SYGVNS. The CDR3 has 12 amino acids. V was shortened by 5 bases and J by 9 bases, with 13 bases between the two germline ends. The CDR3 region has the DNA TGTGCCAGCAGTCCCACGGGACTCCCCCAGTACTTC. Amino acids: CASSPTGLPQYF.

This clonotype was seen at least ten times. This sequence joins TRBV12-3 or TRBV12-4 and TRBJ2-5; 11 positions match TRBD2. V gave up 5 bases and J gave up 0 bases; unmatched junction bases: 2. The CDR3 runs 15 residues. The CDR3 sequence is CASSGLAGDQETQYF. The CDR3 DNA sequence: TGTGCCAGCAGTGGACTAGCGGGCGACCAAGAGACCCAGTACTTC.

There are many counts of this clonotype. This chain connects TRBV6-4 to TRBJ2-3; D is undetermined. The germline CDR1 and CDR2 sequences are MRHNA and SNTAGT. The V gene lost 2 bases and the J gene lost 4 bases, with 10 bases spanning the gap. The CDR3 is made up of 14 amino acids. In nucleotides, the CDR3 is TGTGCCAGCAGTGACCCCGACCGACCAGATACGCAGTATTTT. Translating gives CASSDPDRPDTQYF.

This clonotype was observed many times. This chain joins TRBV10-2 and TRBJ1-1; D remains ambiguous. V was shortened by 4 bases and J by 0 bases, with 6 bases between the two germline ends. Germline V gene lookup returns CDR1 WSHSY and CDR2 SAAADI. This CDR3 contains 13 residues. CDR3 DNA sequence: TGCGCCAGCAGTGGGGGAGTGAACACTGAAGCTTTCTTT. This translates into CASSGGVNTEAFF.

This clonotype was seen ten or more times. The chain recombines TRBV27 with TRBJ2-1; D possibly corresponds to TRBD2 (5 bases). Trimming took 10 bases from V and 7 from J, leaving 14 bases between them. From germline, CDR1 is MNHEY and CDR2 SMNVEV (reference sequence). The CDR3 loop spans 12 amino acids. CDR3 loop: CATRLAVNEQFF. For the CDR3, the DNA is TGTGCCACCAGGCTAGCAGTTAATGAGCAGTTCTTC.

This clonotype was observed many times. The V call is TRBV5-1, the J call TRBJ2-5; D possibly corresponds to TRBD2 (5 bases). Germline values: CDR1 SGHRS, CDR2 YFSETQ. The germline V and J ends were trimmed by 4 bases and 5 bases, with 15 bases remaining between them. This CDR3 has 14 residues. The CDR3 region is CASSDIFTGETQYF. CDR3 nucleotide sequence: TGCGCCAGCAGCGATATTTTTACGGGGGAGACCCAGTACTTC.

This clonotype was detected ten times or more. The V gene is TRBV5-1, the J gene TRBJ2-7; 8 nucleotides match TRBD1. Germline lookup yields CDR1 SGHRS and CDR2 YFSETQ. Unmatched junction bases numbered 8, after V lost 6 bases and J lost 6 bases. The CDR3 runs to 13 residues. Here the CDR3 DNA reads TGCGCCAGCACCCCGGGACAGGCCCTCGAGCAGTACTTC. Translating it yields CASTPGQALEQYF.

This clonotype was seen a few times. The rearrangement uses TRBV7-2 and TRBJ1-2, with 7 bases matching TRBD1. The V segment lost 3 bases and the J segment 2 bases; nucleotides outside the gene matches: 6. Per the germline V gene, CDR1 is SGHTA and CDR2 is FQGNSA. The CDR3 totals 15 residues. CDR3 nucleotides: TGTGCCAGCAGCTTGGGGACAGCACAAAACTATGGCTACACCTTC. Its protein product is CASSLGTAQNYGYTF.

The sample holds many counts of this clonotype. The chain joins TRBV7-9 to TRBJ2-3; TRBD1 agrees at 9 bases. This CDR3 comprises 16 residues. Germline values: CDR1 SEHNR, CDR2 FQNEAQ (reference sequence). V shed 0 bases, J shed 3 bases, and the junction held 4 bases outside the gene matches. The CDR3 DNA reads TGTGCCAGCAGCTTAGCCACAGGGGGCACGACAGATACGCAGTATTTT. Its protein product is CASSLATGGTTDTQYF.

This clonotype was recorded at least ten times. This rearrangement joins TRBV27 to TRBJ2-1; perhaps TRBD1 as D (5 bases). Trimming left V 5 bases short and J 4 bases short, with 9 bases between. This CDR3 contains 13 residues. In germline, CDR1 is MNHEY, CDR2 SMNVEV (reference sequence). The CDR3 DNA follows: TGTGCCAGCAGTCACAGGTCTTACAATGAGCAGTTCTTC. Translation gives CASSHRSYNEQFF.

The V and J genes are TRBV12-3 or TRBV12-4 and TRBJ2-5; D possibly corresponds to TRBD2 (6 bases). Between the trimmed V and J ends, which lost 5 bases and 4 bases, there was a span of 14 bases. The CDR3 consists of 14 residues. As DNA, the CDR3 is TGTGCCAGCAGTCTAAGTGGGGGGAGAGAGACCCAGTACTTC. This codes for CASSLSGGRETQYF.

This clonotype was counted at least ten times. V gene TRBV7-2 combines with J gene TRBJ1-6, with TRBD1 identical over 10 bases. The V and J ends lost 5 bases and 0 bases, in that order; junction bases with no gene match: 4. The CDR3 totals 17 residues. Per germline, CDR1 SGHTA and CDR2 FQGNSA. As DNA, the CDR3 is TGTGCCAGCAGCATGGGACAGGGGTTCTCCTATAATTCACCCCTCCACTTT. Protein: CASSMGQGFSYNSPLHF.

This clonotype has at least ten counts. The chain carries TRBV29-1 and TRBJ1-2; TRBD1 aligns across 7 bases. V was clipped by 6 bases and J by 6 bases; unmatched bases: 13. Germline lookup yields CDR1 SQVTM and CDR2 ANQGSEA. The CDR3 has 14 residues. The CDR3 region is CSVWSLDRAHGYTF. Written as DNA, the CDR3 is TGCAGCGTATGGTCCCTCGACAGGGCTCATGGCTACACCTTC.

This clonotype was detected many times. The V gene is TRBV7-8, the J gene TRBJ2-1; tentatively, D is TRBD2 (5 bases). CDR1 and CDR2 from the germline V gene are SGHVS and FQNEAQ. Trimming left V 4 bases short and J 4 bases short, with 14 bases between. This CDR3 region has 15 residues. CDR3 bases: TGTGCCAGCAGCTCGCGTCGGACTTCTTACAATGAGCAGTTCTTC. Amino acid sequence: CASSSRRTSYNEQFF.

Many counts were recorded for this clonotype. The chain recombines TRBV12-3 or TRBV12-4 with TRBJ1-5; no definite D call. The length of the CDR3 is 15 residues. Trimming removed 3 bases at V and 0 bases at J, with 9 bases between. CDR3 residues: CASSFTENSNQPQHF. CDR3 DNA sequence: TGTGCCAGCAGTTTTACAGAAAATAGCAATCAGCCCCAGCATTTT.

This clonotype was observed many times. The chain employs TRBV6-2 or TRBV6-3 and TRBJ2-1; D gene uncertain. Germline CDR1 and CDR2: MNHEY and SVGEGT. V dropped 2 bases and J dropped 7 bases, with 6 bases sitting between them. The CDR3 length is 12 residues. CDR3 residues: CASSYPSNEQFF. CDR3 in DNA: TGTGCCAGCAGTTACCCTTCTAATGAGCAGTTCTTC.

This clonotype has ten or more counts. The chain joins TRBV12-3 or TRBV12-4 to TRBJ2-4; 7 bases are shared with TRBD1. V was clipped by 8 bases and J by 1 base; unmatched bases: 5. This CDR3 is 14 amino acids long. CDR3 sequence: CASRETGAKNIQYF. CDR3 DNA: TGTGCCAGCCGCGAGACAGGGGCCAAAAACATTCAGTACTTC.